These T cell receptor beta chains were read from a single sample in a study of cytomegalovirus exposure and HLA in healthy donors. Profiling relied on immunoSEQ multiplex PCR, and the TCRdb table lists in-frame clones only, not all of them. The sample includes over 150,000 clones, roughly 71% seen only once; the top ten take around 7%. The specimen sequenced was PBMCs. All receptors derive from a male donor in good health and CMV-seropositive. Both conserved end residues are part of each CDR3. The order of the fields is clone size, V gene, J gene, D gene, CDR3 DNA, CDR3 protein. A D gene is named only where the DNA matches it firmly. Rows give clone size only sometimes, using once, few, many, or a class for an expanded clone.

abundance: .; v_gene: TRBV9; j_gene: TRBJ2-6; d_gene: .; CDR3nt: TGTGCCAGCAGCCCCCAGGTCTCTGGGGCCAACGTCCTGACTTTC; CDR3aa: CASSPQVSGANVLTF
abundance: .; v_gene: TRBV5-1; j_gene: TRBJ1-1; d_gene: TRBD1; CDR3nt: TGCGCCAGCAGCTTCGGGACAGGGGCCTTCACTGAAGCTTTCTTT; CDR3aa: CASSFGTGAFTEAFF
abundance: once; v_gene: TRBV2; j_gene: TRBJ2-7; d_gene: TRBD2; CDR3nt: TGTGCCAGTAGTGGGGGGGGCTACGAGCAGTACTTC; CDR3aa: CASSGGGYEQYF
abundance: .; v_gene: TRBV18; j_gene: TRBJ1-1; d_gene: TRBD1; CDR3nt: TGTGCCAGCTCAGAACAGGGGGCTGACACTGAAGCTTTCTTT; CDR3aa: CASSEQGADTEAFF
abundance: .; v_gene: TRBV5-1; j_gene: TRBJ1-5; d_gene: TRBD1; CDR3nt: TGCGCCAGCAGACAAAGACAGGGCGAGCCCCAGCATTTT; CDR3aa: CASRQRQGEPQHF
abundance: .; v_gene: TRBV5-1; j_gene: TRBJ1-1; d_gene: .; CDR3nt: TGCGCCAGCAGCTTGGGCCAGCCCCGGGGTGAAGCTTTCTTT; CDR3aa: CASSLGQPRGEAFF
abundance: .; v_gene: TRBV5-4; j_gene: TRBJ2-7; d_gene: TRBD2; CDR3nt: TGTGCCAGCAGCCGTATAGCGGGGGGGCGCGAGCAGTACTTC; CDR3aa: CASSRIAGGREQYF
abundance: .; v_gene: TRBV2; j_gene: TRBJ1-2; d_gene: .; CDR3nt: TGTGCCAGCAGTGAACGGACAGCTGGCTACACCTTC; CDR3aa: CASSERTAGYTF
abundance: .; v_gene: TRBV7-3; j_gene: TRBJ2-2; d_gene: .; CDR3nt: TGTGCCAGCAGCTCCACGAACACCGGGGAGCTGTTTTTT; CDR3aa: CASSSTNTGELFF
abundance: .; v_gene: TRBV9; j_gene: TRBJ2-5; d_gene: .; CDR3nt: TGTGCCAGCAGCTTGAGTTGGTCACAAGAGACCCAGTACTTC; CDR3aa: CASSLSWSQETQYF
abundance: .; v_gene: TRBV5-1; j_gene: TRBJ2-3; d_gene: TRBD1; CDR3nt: TGCGCCAGCAGCTTGGGGGGACAGGGCGGCACAGATACGCAGTATTTT; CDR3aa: CASSLGGQGGTDTQYF
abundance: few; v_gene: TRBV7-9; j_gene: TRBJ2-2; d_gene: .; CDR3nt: TGTGCCAGCAGCGCATCTAACGGGGAGCTGTTTTTT; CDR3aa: CASSASNGELFF
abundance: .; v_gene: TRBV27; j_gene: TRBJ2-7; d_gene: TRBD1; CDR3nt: TGTGCCAGCAGTTCCTTACTCTCTACAGGGGCCCTCTCCTACGAGCAGTACTTC; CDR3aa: CASSSLLSTGALSYEQYF
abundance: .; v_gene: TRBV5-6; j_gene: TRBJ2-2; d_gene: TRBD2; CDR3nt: TGTGCCAGCAGCCATCCTAGCGGGGGGTACACCGGGGAGCTGTTTTTT; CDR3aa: CASSHPSGGYTGELFF
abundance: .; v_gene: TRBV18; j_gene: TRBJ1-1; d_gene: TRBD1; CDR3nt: TGTGCCAGCTCGCCCCAGGGGGTAGTCCCGGCTGAAGCTTTCTTT; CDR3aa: CASSPQGVVPAEAFF
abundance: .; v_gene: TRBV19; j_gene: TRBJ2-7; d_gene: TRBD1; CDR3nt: TGTGCCAGTAGTGGCTACAGGGGGAGTACCTACGAGCAGTACTTC; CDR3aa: CASSGYRGSTYEQYF
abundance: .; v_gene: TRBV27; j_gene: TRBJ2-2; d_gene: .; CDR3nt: TGTGCCAGCAGTTCTCGACAGGGGAGGGGGACCGGGGAGCTGTTTTTT; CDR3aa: CASSSRQGRGTGELFF
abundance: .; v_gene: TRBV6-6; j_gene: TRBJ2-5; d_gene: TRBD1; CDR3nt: TGTGCCAGCAGTTCCCTGGACAGGGCGAGCCAGTACTTC; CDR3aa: CASSSLDRASQYF
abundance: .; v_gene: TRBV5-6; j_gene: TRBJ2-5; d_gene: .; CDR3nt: TGTGCCAGCTCGTCCGGGGTTCCAGAGACCCAGTACTTC; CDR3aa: CASSSGVPETQYF
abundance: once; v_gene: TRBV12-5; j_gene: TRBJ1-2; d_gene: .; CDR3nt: TGTGCTAGTGGTTTGGCAGCAGGGGCTGGAGACTATGGCTACACCTTC; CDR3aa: CASGLAAGAGDYGYTF
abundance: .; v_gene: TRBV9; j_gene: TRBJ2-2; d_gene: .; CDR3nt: TGTGCCAGCAGCGTACGGACAGCAGACACCGGGGAGCTGTTTTTT; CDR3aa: CASSVRTADTGELFF
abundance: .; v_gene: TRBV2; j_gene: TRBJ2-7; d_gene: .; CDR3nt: TGTGCCAGCAGTTCGACAGGAAGCTCCTACGAGCAGTACTTC; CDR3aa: CASSSTGSSYEQYF
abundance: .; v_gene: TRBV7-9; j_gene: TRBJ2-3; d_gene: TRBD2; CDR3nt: TGTGCCAGCAGTAGCGGGGGCAGGGATACGCAGTATTTT; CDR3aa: CASSSGGRDTQYF
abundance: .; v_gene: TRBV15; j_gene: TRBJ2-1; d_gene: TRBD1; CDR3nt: TGTGCCACCAGCAGAGGGGGACAGGTGATCTACAATGAGCAGTTCTTC; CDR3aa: CATSRGGQVIYNEQFF
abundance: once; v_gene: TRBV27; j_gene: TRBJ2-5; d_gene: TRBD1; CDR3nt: TGTGCCAGCACCCCTCAGGGACAGGGTTTCGAGACCCAGTACTTC; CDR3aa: CASTPQGQGFETQYF
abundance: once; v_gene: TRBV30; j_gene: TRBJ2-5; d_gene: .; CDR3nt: TGTGCCTGGACCGGCGGGAAGACCCAGTACTTC; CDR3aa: CAWTGGKTQYF
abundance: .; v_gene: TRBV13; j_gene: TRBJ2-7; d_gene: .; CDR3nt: TGTGCCAGCAGCCCTCCCGACATTAGCTCCTACGAGCAGTACTTC; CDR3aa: CASSPPDISSYEQYF
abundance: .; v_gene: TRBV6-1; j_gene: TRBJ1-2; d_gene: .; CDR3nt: TGTGCCAGCATGAGGGAAAACTATGGCTACACCTTC; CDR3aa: CASMRENYGYTF
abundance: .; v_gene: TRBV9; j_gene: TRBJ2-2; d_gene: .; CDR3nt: TGTGCCAGCAGCGTAGTCTCGACGGGGGACACCGGGGAGCTGTTTTTT; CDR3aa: CASSVVSTGDTGELFF
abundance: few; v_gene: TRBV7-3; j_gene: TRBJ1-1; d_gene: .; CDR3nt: TGTGCCAGCAGCTTATACGGGGACACTGAAGCTTTCTTT; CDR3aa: CASSLYGDTEAFF
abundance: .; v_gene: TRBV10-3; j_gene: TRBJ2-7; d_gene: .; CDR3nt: TGTGCCATCAGTCGGGACTCCTACGAGCAGTACTTC; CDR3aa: CAISRDSYEQYF
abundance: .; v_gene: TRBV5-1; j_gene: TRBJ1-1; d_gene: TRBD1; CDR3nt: TGCGCCAGCAGCTCTACGGGACAGGGTCATGAAGCTTTCTTT; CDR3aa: CASSSTGQGHEAFF
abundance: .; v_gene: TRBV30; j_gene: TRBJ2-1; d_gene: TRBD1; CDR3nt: TGTGCCTGGAGTGTACAATTGGGACAGGGGATTATTGATGAGCAGTTCTTC; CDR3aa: CAWSVQLGQGIIDEQFF
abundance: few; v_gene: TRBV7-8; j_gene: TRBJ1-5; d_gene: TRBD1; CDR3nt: TGTGCCAGCAGCTTAGAACAGGGGGGGAATCAGCCCCAGCATTTT; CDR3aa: CASSLEQGGNQPQHF
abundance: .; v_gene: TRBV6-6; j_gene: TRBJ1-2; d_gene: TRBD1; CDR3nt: TGTGCCAGCAGAGGAGGGGGGACAGGGGTTAGGGGGGGCTACACCTTC; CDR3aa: CASRGGGTGVRGGYTF
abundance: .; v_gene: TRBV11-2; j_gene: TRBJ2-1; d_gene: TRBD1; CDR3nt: TGTGCCAGCAGCCATCCGGGACAGCTTACTAATGAGCAGTTCTTC; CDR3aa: CASSHPGQLTNEQFF
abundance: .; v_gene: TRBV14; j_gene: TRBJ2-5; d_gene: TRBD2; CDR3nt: TGTGCCAGCAGCCAAGGATGGCTAGCGGGGGCAAAAGAGACCCAGTACTTC; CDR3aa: CASSQGWLAGAKETQYF
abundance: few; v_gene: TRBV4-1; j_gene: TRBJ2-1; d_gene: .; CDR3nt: TGCGCCAGCAGCCAAGAAGCCGGCGGTGAGCAGTTCTTC; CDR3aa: CASSQEAGGEQFF
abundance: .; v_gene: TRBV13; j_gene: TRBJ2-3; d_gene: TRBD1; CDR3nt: TGTGCCAGCAGCTCTTCCGGGACAGGGATTTGGGGCACAGATACGCAGTATTTT; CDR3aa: CASSSSGTGIWGTDTQYF
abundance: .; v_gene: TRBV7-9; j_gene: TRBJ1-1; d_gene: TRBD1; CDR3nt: TGTGCCAGCAGCGATAGACAGGGTATGAACACTGAAGCTTTCTTT; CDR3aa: CASSDRQGMNTEAFF
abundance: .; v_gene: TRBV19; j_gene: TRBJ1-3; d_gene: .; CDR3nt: TGTGCCAGTAGTCAGACAGTCTCTGGAAACACCATATATTTT; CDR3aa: CASSQTVSGNTIYF
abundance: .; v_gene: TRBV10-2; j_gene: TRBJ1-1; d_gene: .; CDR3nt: TGCGCCAGCGGAACAGGGACCACTGAAGCTTTCTTT; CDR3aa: CASGTGTTEAFF
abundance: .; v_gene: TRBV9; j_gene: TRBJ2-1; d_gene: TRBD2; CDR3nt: TGTGCCAGCAGCGTGGGACTAGCGGGGGGACGCTCCTACAATGAGCAGTTCTTC; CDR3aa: CASSVGLAGGRSYNEQFF
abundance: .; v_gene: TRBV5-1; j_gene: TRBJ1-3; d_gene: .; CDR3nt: TGCGCCAGCAGCTTACAGGGAAACTCTGGAAACACCATATATTTT; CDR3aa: CASSLQGNSGNTIYF
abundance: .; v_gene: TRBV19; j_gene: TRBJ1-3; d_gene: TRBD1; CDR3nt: TGTGCCACTGGAGACAGGGGCGGAGGAAACACCATATATTTT; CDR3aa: CATGDRGGGNTIYF
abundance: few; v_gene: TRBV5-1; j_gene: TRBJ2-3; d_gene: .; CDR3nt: TGCGCCAGCAGCTTAGGGGGGGGCACAGATACGCAGTATTTT; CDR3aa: CASSLGGGTDTQYF